The TCR beta chain under discussion was sequenced for a study of blood T cell repertoires in COVID-19. CDR1 is MGHRA, CDR2 YSYEKL, per germline. The CDR3 is 15 amino acids. The trim removed 2 bases at V and 2 bases at J, leaving 5 bases unmatched. Repertoires were generated with immunoSEQ multiplex PCR, while TCRdb's copy carries only in-frame clones and drops some. The repertoire holds fewer than 250,000 clones, with 83% as singletons. Input material: PBMCs or T cells enriched from blood (not recorded which). The chain recombines TRBV4-1 with TRBJ2-7; 8 bases are shared with TRBD2. This sequence was found in a woman aged 40 to 50 who had been exposed to COVID-19. CDR3 loop: CASSQTGGATYEQYF. DNA of the CDR3: TGCGCCAGCAGCCAAACCGGGGGGGCCACCTACGAGCAGTACTTC.